This TCR beta chain appears in the sequencing data of a study of T-cell reconstitution after alpha-beta-depleted transplantation in children. The CDR3 consists of 15 residues. J gave up 4 bases and V 4 bases, and 6 bases lay outside the gene matches. Germline values: CDR1 SQVTM, CDR2 ANQGSEA. Preparation of the TCRbeta library involved a method that used unique molecular identifiers. TCRdb itself ran the PCR reads through MiXCR, one entry per CDR3 protein. The table shows a few hundred thousand distinct CDR3 sequences, with roughly 27% occurring only once. This sequence originates from a boy younger than two with Wiskott-Aldrich syndrome, due to receive a stem cell transplant. The sequences come from PBMCs, collected before TCRalphabeta/CD19-depleted stem cell transplant. This sequence joins TRBV29-1 and TRBJ2-2; TRBD2 agrees at 10 bases. The DNA of the CDR3 is TGCAGCGTTGGTCTTCGACTAGCGGGCACCGGGGAGCTGTTTTTT. It yields the protein CSVGLRLAGTGELFF.